This TCR beta chain was obtained from a study of blood T cell repertoires in COVID-19 (dated by TCRdb to the early 2020s). Looking at the study overall: Samples from collaborators originated in the United States, Italy and Spain and spanned both the acute and convalescent phases of COVID-19. The material from the prospective study consisted of cDNA or gDNA derived from T cells, B-cell-depleted T cells, or PBMCs. The dataset comprised deeply sampled blood TCRbeta repertoires from subjects exposed to, actively infected with, or recovered from COVID-19. The repertoires were made available in a free public database intended to serve as a resource for research on the immune response to SARS-CoV-2. Samples came from the ongoing ImmuneRACE study (first 160 participants) plus 1,254 subjects from 6 global collaborators. A de-identified subject ID, COVID-19 status, age in years and sex were almost always included in the sample metadata. Where available, HLA class I and class II types were taken from metadata supplied by the sample provider and were not determined by assay-based typing. Overall study outcomes, separate from this receptor: The quantity of clinical and demographic metadata differed by source and by participant and was supplied without curation.

Compared with germline, V lacks 2 bases and J lacks 7 bases; bases without a gene match: 17. From the germline V gene, CDR1 is MGHDK and CDR2 is SYGVNS. Taken from cysteine to phenylalanine, the CDR3 has 18 residues. Just the 54-base CDR3 DNA is kept, in frame starting at base 1. As to this clone: Its antigen is not yet known. It has no much larger one-base neighbor in the sample; base qualities were not kept.

Participants in the prospective study were enrolled through a virtual design, were aged roughly 18 to 100 years, and lived in 20 to 30 United States geographic areas. Cohort assignment in the prospective study relied on participant-reported clinical history from a screening survey and a study questionnaire. In the prospective study, whole blood, serum and a nasopharyngeal or oropharyngeal swab were collected from each participant by mobile phlebotomists. Prospective study participants could optionally give additional blood draws and questionnaires over an approximately two-month period. Before DNA extraction, blood samples from the prospective study were shipped at room temperature or frozen. The immunoSEQ Assay, a bias-controlled multiplex PCR, was used to amplify TCRbeta CDR3 regions from genomic DNA. The paper's processing steps were these. The number of nucleated cells in each sample was estimated from the amplification of reference gene primers within the assay. To quantify the absolute abundance of each unique TCRbeta CDR3 rearrangement, sequence reads were collapsed and filtered. For each sample, productive Simpson clonality was calculated as the square root of Simpson's diversity index across productive rearrangements. Not all clones reach the TCRdb copy of this immuneACCESS table, which keeps in-frame sequences only. Checked studies attribute under half of the gap to unresolved V genes and leave the rest unexplained. Clone size and the V and J calls come from that table; the DNA yielded D and trimming. This sample has 200,000 or so clones in its table, and 80% to 90% of those were observed once. More than 3% of the sample rests with the top ten.

In this chain, TRBV25-1 is recombined with TRBJ2-5; 9 central bases correspond to TRBD2. The clonotype comes from a woman aged 18 to 35 in a cohort exposed to, infected with or recovered from COVID-19 (not recorded which). Sequencing was done on a sample of PBMCs or T cells enriched from blood (not recorded which). The CDR3 has the sequence CASSEAGTSSILGGTQYF. In nucleotide form, the sequence is TGTGCCAGCAGTGAAGCCGGGACTAGCTCAATTTTAGGGGGGACCCAGTACTTC.